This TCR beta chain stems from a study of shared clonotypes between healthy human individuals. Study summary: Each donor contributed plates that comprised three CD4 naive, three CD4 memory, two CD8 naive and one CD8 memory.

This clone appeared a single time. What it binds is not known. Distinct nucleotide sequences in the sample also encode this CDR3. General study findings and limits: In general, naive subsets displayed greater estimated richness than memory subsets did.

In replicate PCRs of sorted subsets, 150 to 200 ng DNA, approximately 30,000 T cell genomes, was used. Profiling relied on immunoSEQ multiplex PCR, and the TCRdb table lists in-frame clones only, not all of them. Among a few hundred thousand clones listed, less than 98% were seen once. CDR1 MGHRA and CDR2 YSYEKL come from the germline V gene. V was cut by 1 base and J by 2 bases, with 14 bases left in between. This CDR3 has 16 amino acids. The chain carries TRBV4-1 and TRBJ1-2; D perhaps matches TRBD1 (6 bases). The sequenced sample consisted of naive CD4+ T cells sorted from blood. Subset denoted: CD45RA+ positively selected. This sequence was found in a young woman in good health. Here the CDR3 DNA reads TGCGCCAGCAGCCAAGGTCCCGACAGGCCCAACTATGGCTACACCTTC. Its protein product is CASSQGPDRPNYGYTF.